This T cell receptor beta chain was retrieved from a study of blood T cell repertoires in COVID-19. Study-level information: Some COVID-19 samples were acute and others convalescent; all came from the United States, Italy and Spain.

CDR3 length: 15 residues. Germline assignment: CDR1 MNHEY and CDR2 SVGEGT. V lost 6 bases to trimming and J lost 1 base, with 15 bases between them. Authors' analysis steps: By means of reference gene primer amplification, nucleated cell counts were estimated. Only in-frame clones appear in the TCRdb table, and some are missing; sequencing was by immunoSEQ multiplex PCR. From that table come the V and J calls and clone size; the DNA was used to work out D and trimming. The repertoire holds over 85,000 clones, with roughly 87% as singletons. What was sequenced was peripheral blood. The chain links TRBV6-2 or TRBV6-3 to TRBJ1-1; D not certain. The sequence was collected from a human donor in a cohort sampled during active COVID-19. CDR3 bases: TGTGCCAGCAGCATCCGGGAGGCGTGGAACACTGAAGCTTTCTTT. Protein sequence: CASSIREAWNTEAFF.